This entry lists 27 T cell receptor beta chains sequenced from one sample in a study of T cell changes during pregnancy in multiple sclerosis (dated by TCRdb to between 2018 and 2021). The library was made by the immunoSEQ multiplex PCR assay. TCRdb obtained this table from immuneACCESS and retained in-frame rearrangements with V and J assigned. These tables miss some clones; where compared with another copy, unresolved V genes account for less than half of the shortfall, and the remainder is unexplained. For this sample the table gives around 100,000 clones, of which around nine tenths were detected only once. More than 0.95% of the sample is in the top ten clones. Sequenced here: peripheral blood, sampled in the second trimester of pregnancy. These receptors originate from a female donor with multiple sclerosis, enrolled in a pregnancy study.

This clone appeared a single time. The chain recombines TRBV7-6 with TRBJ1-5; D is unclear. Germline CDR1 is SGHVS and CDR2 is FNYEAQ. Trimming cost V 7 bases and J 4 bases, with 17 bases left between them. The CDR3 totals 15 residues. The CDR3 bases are TGTGCCAGCACCCTCCTCGCGGCGCCAAATCAGCCCCAGCATTTT. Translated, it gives CASTLLAAPNQPQHF.

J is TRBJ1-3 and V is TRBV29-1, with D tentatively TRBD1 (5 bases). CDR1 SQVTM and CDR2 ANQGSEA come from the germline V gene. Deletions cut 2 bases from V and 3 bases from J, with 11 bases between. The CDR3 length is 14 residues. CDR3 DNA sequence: TGCAGCGTTGAATCGCAGGGAAGTGGAAACACCATATATTTT. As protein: CSVESQGSGNTIYF.

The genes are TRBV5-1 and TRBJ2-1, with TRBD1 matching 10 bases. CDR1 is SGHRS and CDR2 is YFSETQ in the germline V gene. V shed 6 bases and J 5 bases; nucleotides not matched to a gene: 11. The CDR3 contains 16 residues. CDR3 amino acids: CASKYEAGTGDNEQFF. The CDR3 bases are TGCGCCAGCAAATACGAAGCCGGGACAGGGGACAATGAGCAGTTCTTC.

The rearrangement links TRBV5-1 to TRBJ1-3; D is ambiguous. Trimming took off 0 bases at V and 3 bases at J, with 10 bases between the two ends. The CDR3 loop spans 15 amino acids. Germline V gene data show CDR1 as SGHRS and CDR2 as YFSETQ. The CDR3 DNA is TGCGCCAGCAGCTTGGCCGAAGTAGATGGAAACACCATATATTTT. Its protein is CASSLAEVDGNTIYF.

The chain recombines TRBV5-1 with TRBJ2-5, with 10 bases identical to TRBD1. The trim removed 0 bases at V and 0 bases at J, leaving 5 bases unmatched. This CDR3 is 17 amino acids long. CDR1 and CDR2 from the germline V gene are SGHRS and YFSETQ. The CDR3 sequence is CASSLGQGATYQETQYF. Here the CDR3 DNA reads TGCGCCAGCAGCTTGGGACAGGGGGCGACCTACCAAGAGACCCAGTACTTC. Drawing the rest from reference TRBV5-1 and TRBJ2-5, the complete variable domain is KAGVTQTPRYLIKTRGQQVTLSCSPISGHRSVSWYQQTPGQGLQFLFEYFSETQRNKGNFPGRFSGRQFSNSRSEMNVSTLELGDSALYLCASSLGQGATYQETQYFGPGTRLLVL.

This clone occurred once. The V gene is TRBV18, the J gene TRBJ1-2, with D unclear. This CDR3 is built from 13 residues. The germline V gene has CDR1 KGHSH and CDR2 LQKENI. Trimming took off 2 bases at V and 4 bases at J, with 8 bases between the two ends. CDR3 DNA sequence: TGTGCCAGCTCACCAAAAAAAGCCTATGGCTACACCTTC. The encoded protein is CASSPKKAYGYTF.

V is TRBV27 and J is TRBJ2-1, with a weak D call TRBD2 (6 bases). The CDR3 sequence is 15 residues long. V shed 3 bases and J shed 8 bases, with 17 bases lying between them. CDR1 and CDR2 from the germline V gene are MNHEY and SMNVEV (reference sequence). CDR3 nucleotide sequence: TGTGCCAGCAGTTTTGCGGGACGGTATATCCATGAGCAGTTCTTC. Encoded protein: CASSFAGRYIHEQFF.

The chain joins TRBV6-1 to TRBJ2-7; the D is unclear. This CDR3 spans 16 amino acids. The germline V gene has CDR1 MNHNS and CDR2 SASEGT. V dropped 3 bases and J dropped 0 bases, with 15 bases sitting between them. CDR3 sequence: CASSDLLSTGSYEQYF. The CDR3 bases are TGTGCCAGCAGTGACCTATTATCCACCGGCTCCTACGAGCAGTACTTC.

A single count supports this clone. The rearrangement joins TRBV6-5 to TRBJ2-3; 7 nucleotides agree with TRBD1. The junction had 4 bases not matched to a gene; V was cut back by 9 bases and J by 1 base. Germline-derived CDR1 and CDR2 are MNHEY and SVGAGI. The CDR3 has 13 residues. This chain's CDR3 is CASSGTGTDTQYF. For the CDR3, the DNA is TGTGCCAGTTCCGGGACAGGCACAGATACGCAGTATTTT.

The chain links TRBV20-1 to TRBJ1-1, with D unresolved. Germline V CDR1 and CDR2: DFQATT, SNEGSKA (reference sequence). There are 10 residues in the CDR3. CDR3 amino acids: CRSGKTEAFF. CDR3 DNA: TGCAGGTCCGGGAAAACTGAAGCTTTCTTT.

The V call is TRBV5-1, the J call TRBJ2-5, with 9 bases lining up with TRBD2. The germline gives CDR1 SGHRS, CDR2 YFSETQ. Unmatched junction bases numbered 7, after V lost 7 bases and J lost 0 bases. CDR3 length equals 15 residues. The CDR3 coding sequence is TGCGCCAGCGGGTCTAGCGGGACGTACCAAGAGACCCAGTACTTC. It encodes CASGSSGTYQETQYF.

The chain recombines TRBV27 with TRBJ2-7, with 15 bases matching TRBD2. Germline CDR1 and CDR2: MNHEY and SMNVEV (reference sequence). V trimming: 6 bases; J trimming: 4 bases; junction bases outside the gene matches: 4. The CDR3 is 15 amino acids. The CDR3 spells CASRGGTSGGYEQYF. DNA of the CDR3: TGTGCCAGCAGGGGAGGGACTAGCGGGGGGTACGAGCAGTACTTC.

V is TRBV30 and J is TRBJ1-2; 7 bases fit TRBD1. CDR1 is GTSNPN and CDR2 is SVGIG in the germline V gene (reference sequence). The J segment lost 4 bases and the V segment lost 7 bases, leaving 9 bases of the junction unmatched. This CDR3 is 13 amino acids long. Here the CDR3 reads CAFWGQRLYGYTF. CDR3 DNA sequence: TGTGCCTTTTGGGGACAGCGACTCTATGGCTACACCTTC.

The CDR3, as DNA: TGTGCCAGCAGCTCTTGGACAGGGGGGAGTGGGGGTCAGCCCCAGCATTTT. Residues: CASSSWTGGSGGQPQHF. This chain links TRBV7-9 with TRBJ1-5; the match to TRBD1 covers 10 bases. Germline trimming cut 4 bases from V and 6 bases from J; bases unmatched to any gene: 12. The germline CDR1 and CDR2 sequences are SEHNR and FQNEAQ (reference sequence). The CDR3 totals 17 residues.

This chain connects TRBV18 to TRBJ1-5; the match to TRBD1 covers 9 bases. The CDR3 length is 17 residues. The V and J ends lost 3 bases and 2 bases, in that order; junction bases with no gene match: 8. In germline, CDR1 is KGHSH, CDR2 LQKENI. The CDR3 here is CASSPDRGNRGNQPQHF. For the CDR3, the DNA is TGTGCCAGCTCACCGGACAGGGGAAATCGAGGCAATCAGCCCCAGCATTTT.

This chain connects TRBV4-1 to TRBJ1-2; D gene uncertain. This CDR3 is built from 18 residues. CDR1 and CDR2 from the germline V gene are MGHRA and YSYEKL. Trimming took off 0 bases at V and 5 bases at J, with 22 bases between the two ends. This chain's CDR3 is CASSQDKVAATYLYGYTF. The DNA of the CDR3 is TGCGCCAGCAGCCAAGACAAGGTGGCGGCGACCTACCTATATGGCTACACCTTC.

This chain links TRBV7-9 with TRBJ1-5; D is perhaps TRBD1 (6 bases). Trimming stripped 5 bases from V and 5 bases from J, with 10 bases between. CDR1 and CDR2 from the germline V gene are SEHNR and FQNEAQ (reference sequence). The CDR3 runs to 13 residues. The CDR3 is CASSANRDQPQHF. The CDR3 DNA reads TGTGCCAGCAGCGCCAACAGGGATCAGCCCCAGCATTTT.

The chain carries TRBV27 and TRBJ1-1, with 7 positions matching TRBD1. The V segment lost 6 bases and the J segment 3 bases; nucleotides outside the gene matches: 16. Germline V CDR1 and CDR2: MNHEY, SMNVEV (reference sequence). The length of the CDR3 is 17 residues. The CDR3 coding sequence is TGTGCCAGCAGACTAACCTATCGCCCAGGGACAGACACTGAAGCTTTCTTT. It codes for CASRLTYRPGTDTEAFF.

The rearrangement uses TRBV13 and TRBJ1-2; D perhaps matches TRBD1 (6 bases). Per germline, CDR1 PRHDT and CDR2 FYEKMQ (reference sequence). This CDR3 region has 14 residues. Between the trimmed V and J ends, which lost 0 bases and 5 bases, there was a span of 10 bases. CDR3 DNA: TGTGCCAGCAGCTTAGGGACAGGTTCTTATGGCTACACCTTC. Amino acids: CASSLGTGSYGYTF.

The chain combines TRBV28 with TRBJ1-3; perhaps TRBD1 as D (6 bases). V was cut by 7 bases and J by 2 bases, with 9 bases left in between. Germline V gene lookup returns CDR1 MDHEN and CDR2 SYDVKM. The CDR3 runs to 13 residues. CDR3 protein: CASINRAGNTIYF. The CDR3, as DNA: TGTGCCAGCATAAACAGGGCTGGAAACACCATATATTTT.

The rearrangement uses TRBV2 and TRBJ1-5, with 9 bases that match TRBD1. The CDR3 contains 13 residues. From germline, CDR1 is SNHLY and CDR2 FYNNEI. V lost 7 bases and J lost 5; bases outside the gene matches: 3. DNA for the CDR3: TGTGCCAGCAAGAGACAGGGGGATCAGCCCCAGCATTTT. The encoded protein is CASKRQGDQPQHF.

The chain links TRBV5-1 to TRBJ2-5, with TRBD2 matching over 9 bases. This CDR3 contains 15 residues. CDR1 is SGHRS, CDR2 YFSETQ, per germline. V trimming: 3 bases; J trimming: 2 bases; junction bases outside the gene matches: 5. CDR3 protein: CASSSSGGPQETQYF. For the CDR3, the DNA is TGCGCCAGCAGCTCGAGCGGGGGGCCTCAAGAGACCCAGTACTTC.

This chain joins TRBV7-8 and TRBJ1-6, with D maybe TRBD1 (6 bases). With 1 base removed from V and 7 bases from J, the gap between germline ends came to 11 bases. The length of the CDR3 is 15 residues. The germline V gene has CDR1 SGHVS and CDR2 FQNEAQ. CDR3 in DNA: TGTGCCAGCAGCTTAGTAACAGGGTCCAATTCACCCCTCCACTTT. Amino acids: CASSLVTGSNSPLHF.

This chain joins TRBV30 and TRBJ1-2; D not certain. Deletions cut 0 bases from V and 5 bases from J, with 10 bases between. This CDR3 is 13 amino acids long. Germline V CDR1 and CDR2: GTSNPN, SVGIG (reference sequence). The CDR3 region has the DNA TGTGCCTGGAGTGTAAGCAGGTTTTATGGCTACACCTTC. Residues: CAWSVSRFYGYTF.

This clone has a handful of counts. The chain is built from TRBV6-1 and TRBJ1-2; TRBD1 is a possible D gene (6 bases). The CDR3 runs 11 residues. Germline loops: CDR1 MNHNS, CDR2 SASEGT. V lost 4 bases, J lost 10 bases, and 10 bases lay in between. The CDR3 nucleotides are TGTGCCAGCAGTGTGACAGGAGCCTACACCTTC. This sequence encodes CASSVTGAYTF.

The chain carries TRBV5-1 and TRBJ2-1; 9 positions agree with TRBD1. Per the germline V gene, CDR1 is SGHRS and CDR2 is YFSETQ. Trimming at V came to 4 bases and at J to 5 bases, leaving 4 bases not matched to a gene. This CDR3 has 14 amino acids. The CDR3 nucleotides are TGCGCCAGCAGCAGGGACAGGGTCAACAATGAGCAGTTCTTC. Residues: CASSRDRVNNEQFF.

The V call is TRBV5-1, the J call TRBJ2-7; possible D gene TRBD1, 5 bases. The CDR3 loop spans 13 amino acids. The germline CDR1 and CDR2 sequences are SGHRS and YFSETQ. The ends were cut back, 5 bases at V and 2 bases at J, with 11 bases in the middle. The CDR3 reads CASSRTPTYEQYF. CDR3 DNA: TGCGCCAGCAGTCGGACACCAACCTACGAGCAGTACTTC.